Below are 9 T cell receptor beta chains sequenced from a single sample in a study of cytomegalovirus exposure and HLA in healthy donors. Data came from immunoSEQ multiplex PCR; TCRdb stores just in-frame clones and leaves some out. The sample has 60,000 to 80,000 clones; 85% are singletons. The sequenced sample consisted of PBMCs. The receptors come from a young man in good health and CMV-seronegative.

A note on this clone: Other DNA sequences in the same sample also yield this CDR3. The chain recombines TRBV4-1 with TRBJ2-4; unclear D gene. CDR1 and CDR2 from the germline V gene are MGHRA and YSYEKL. Between the trimmed V and J ends, which lost 2 bases and 9 bases, there was a span of 14 bases. The CDR3 has 14 amino acids. CDR3 DNA: TGCGCCAGCAGCCAACCTCTAGGTGCCGGCATTCAGTACTTC. Its translation: CASSQPLGAGIQYF.

The genes are TRBV7-2 and TRBJ2-7; TRBD2 is a possible D gene (6 bases). V lost 5 bases to trimming and J lost 1 base, with 15 bases between them. The CDR3 is made up of 15 amino acids. Germline CDR1 reads SGHTA; CDR2 reads FQGNSA. The CDR3 DNA follows: TGTGCCAGCAGCCCGGGGCTAGCGATGTCCTACGAGCAGTACGTC. This translates into CASSPGLAMSYEQYV.

The chain has TRBV19 and TRBJ2-2; the D gene is possibly TRBD1 (7 bases). There are 14 residues in the CDR3. Germline V CDR1 and CDR2: LNHDA, SQIVND (reference sequence). Trimming stripped 5 bases from V and 7 bases from J, with 14 bases between. CDR3 loop: CASSPRQGGGELFF. The CDR3, as DNA: TGTGCCAGTAGTCCCCGGCAGGGGGGCGGGGAGCTGTTTTTT. Supplemented by reference TRBV19 and TRBJ2-2, the full variable domain reads DGGITQSPKYLFRKEGQNVTLSCEQNLNHDAMYWYRQDPGQGLRLIYYSQIVNDFQKGDIAEGYSVSREKKESFPLTVTSAQKNPTAFYLCASSPRQGGGELFFGEGSRLTVL.

This clone was detected only once. V and J are TRBV7-9 and TRBJ2-2; 8 positions match TRBD2. The germline CDR1 and CDR2 sequences are SEHNR and FQNEAQ (reference sequence). V shed 4 bases, J shed 4 bases, and the junction held 8 bases outside the gene matches. This CDR3 has 16 residues. The CDR3: CASSSRVRGGTGELFF. The CDR3 region has the DNA TGTGCCAGCAGCTCACGGGTTCGGGGGGGCACCGGGGAGCTGTTTTTT.

The J gene is TRBJ1-2, the V gene TRBV7-2; 8 nucleotides agree with TRBD1. This CDR3 comprises 15 residues. The V segment lost 6 bases and the J segment 7 bases; nucleotides outside the gene matches: 13. Germline CDR1 reads SGHTA; CDR2 reads FQGNSA. The CDR3: CASRRWTGNSSGYTF. CDR3 in DNA: TGTGCCAGCAGGCGCTGGACAGGGAACTCTTCTGGCTACACCTTC.

This chain links TRBV29-1 with TRBJ2-3; D unresolved. V lost 7 bases, J lost 4 bases, and 12 bases lay in between. Germline V gene sequence: CDR1 SQVTM, CDR2 ANQGSEA. The CDR3 runs 12 residues. DNA for the CDR3: TGCAGCGCCGGCCCTGAGGCAGATACGCAGTATTTT. Translation gives CSAGPEADTQYF.

The chain couples TRBV7-2 to TRBJ1-1, with TRBD1 as a possible D gene (6 bases). Germline-derived CDR1 and CDR2 are SGHTA and FQGNSA. V gave up 6 bases and J gave up 5 bases, with 19 bases separating them. CDR3 size: 15 residues. The CDR3 DNA sequence: TGTGCCAGCAGATACAAACCGGCCAGGGGAACTGAAGCTTTCTTT. Protein sequence: CASRYKPARGTEAFF.

This chain connects TRBV5-4 to TRBJ1-6, with a possible D match to TRBD1 (6 bases). The CDR3 is made up of 15 amino acids. V dropped 4 bases and J dropped 7 bases, with 15 bases sitting between them. CDR1 and CDR2 from the germline V gene are SGHNT and YYREEE (reference sequence). CDR3 region: CASSRNGQLNSPLHF. The CDR3 DNA is TGTGCCAGCAGCAGAAATGGACAGCTCAATTCACCCCTCCACTTT.

The rearrangement uses TRBV7-3 and TRBJ2-3; D remains ambiguous. Trimming removed 1 base from V and 0 bases from J, with 5 bases in between. The CDR3 extends over 14 amino acids. Germline CDR1 and CDR2: SGHTA and FQGTGA. CDR3 region: CASSLSGSTDTQYF. The CDR3 DNA sequence: TGTGCCAGCAGCTTAAGTGGCAGCACAGATACGCAGTATTTT. The complete variable domain, with remaining parts taken from reference TRBV7-3 and TRBJ2-3, reads GAGVSQTPSNKVTEKGKYVELRCDPISGHTALYWYRQSLGQGPEFLIYFQGTGAADDSGLPNDRFFAVRPEGSVSTLKIQRTERGDSAVYLCASSLSGSTDTQYFGPGTRLTVL.